A selection of T cell receptor beta chains follows, all from one sample in a study of T cell responses to AZD1222 COVID-19 vaccine. TCRdb's table, derived via immunoSEQ multiplex PCR, lists solely in-frame clones and lacks some. The sample has about 92,000 clones; about nine tenths are singletons. This specimen consisted of peripheral blood, obtained on day 0 of AZD1222 vaccination. Source of these receptors: an adult in good health. CDR3s include the opening cysteine and the closing phenylalanine or tryptophan. D genes are given only for firm matches. The listing skips clone size in some rows; elsewhere it reads once, few, many or a size class.

v_call	clone_size	j_call	cdr3_length	d_call	cdr3_aa	cdr3_nt
TRBV9	once	TRBJ2-7	13	TRBD1	CASSPDRDHEQYF	TGTGCCAGCAGCCCGGACAGGGACCACGAGCAGTACTTC
TRBV7-6	.	TRBJ2-7	14	TRBD1	CASSLSQGAREQYF	TGTGCCAGCAGCTTATCACAGGGGGCCAGGGAGCAGTACTTC
TRBV5-3	.	TRBJ2-1	16	TRBD2	CARSSRLAGVENEQFF	TGTGCCAGAAGCTCGAGGTTAGCGGGAGTAGAGAATGAGCAGTTCTTC
TRBV5-4	.	TRBJ1-4	15	.	CASSFDSPTNEKLFF	TGTGCCAGCAGCTTCGACAGCCCAACTAATGAAAAACTGTTTTTT
TRBV4-1	once	TRBJ2-1	12	.	CASSLLGDEQFF	TGCGCCAGCAGCCTCCTCGGGGATGAGCAGTTCTTC
TRBV10-3	.	TRBJ1-4	14	.	CAISSGRSNEKLFF	TGTGCCATCAGTTCAGGGAGGTCTAATGAAAAACTGTTTTTT
TRBV6-5	.	TRBJ2-7	14	.	CAAGLYQGADEQYF	TGTGCCGCAGGACTATACCAGGGAGCGGACGAGCAGTACTTC
TRBV19	few	TRBJ1-3	14	.	CASSMEQIGNTIYF	TGTGCCAGTAGTATGGAGCAAATTGGAAACACCATATATTTT
TRBV2	.	TRBJ1-4	14	.	CASSLTGGYEKLFF	TGTGCCAGCTCCCTGACAGGAGGGTATGAAAAACTGTTTTTT
TRBV19	once	TRBJ2-3	15	.	CASKSVGSGPDTQYF	TGTGCCAGTAAAAGCGTTGGAAGCGGCCCCGATACGCAGTATTTT
TRBV28	.	TRBJ1-1	14	.	CASSLARLNTEAFF	TGTGCCAGCAGTTTGGCCAGATTGAACACTGAAGCTTTCTTT
TRBV25-1	.	TRBJ1-1	17	.	CASSEPALPQGNTEAFF	TGTGCCAGCAGTGAACCCGCTCTACCACAGGGGAACACTGAAGCTTTCTTT
TRBV6-2/TRBV6-3	.	TRBJ2-5	11	.	CASSYSETQYF	TGTGCCAGCAGTTACTCGGAGACCCAGTACTTC
TRBV10-3	.	TRBJ2-7	14	.	CANKEGPSSYEQYF	TGTGCCAACAAGGAGGGTCCTAGCTCCTACGAGCAGTACTTC
TRBV28	.	TRBJ1-2	14	TRBD1	CASMPTGGGYGYTF	TGTGCCAGCATGCCGACAGGGGGAGGCTATGGCTACACCTTC
TRBV6-5	.	TRBJ1-1	13	TRBD1	CASTRGLNTEAFF	TGTGCCAGCACCAGGGGGCTTAACACTGAAGCTTTCTTT
TRBV10-3	.	TRBJ1-2	12	.	CAISEGWDGYTF	TGTGCCATCAGTGAGGGTTGGGATGGCTACACCTTC
TRBV19	.	TRBJ2-7	14	.	CASSIVLFLYEQYF	TGTGCCAGTAGTATAGTGCTTTTCCTCTACGAGCAGTACTTC
TRBV4-2	.	TRBJ2-7	15	TRBD1	CASSQPPGQGSEQYF	TGTGCCAGCAGCCAGCCACCGGGACAGGGGAGCGAGCAGTACTTC
TRBV3-1/TRBV3-2	.	TRBJ2-1	13	.	CASSQRRGNEQFF	TGTGCCAGCAGCCAAAGACGTGGCAATGAGCAGTTCTTC
TRBV10-3	.	TRBJ2-5	13	.	CAISEQLQETQYF	TGTGCCATCAGTGAACAGCTACAAGAGACCCAGTACTTC
TRBV7-2	once	TRBJ1-6	15	.	CASSLRAVDNSPLHF	TGTGCCAGCAGCTTAAGGGCGGTGGATAATTCACCCCTCCACTTT
TRBV28	once	TRBJ2-7	13	.	CASRQGWVYEQYF	TGTGCCAGCAGGCAGGGTTGGGTCTACGAGCAGTACTTC
TRBV6-2/TRBV6-3	once	TRBJ2-1	14	TRBD2	CASSQTSADNEQFF	TGTGCCAGCAGTCAGACTAGCGCGGACAATGAGCAGTTCTTC
TRBV10-3	.	TRBJ2-3	14	TRBD1	CAIRGQGTPDTQYF	TGTGCCATCCGAGGACAGGGAACTCCAGATACGCAGTATTTT
TRBV5-1	.	TRBJ2-2	16	.	CASSLAGRELTGELFF	TGCGCCAGCAGCTTGGCCGGGCGGGAACTCACCGGGGAGCTGTTTTTT
TRBV6-5	.	TRBJ2-7	14	TRBD1	CASSRGQGAGEQYF	TGTGCCAGCAGTAGGGGACAGGGGGCCGGTGAGCAGTACTTC
TRBV7-3	.	TRBJ2-2	14	TRBD1	CASSYTGGFGELFF	TGTGCCAGCAGCTACACAGGGGGCTTCGGGGAGCTGTTTTTT
TRBV4-3	few	TRBJ2-1	15	.	CASSPRQGMNNEQFF	TGCGCCAGCAGCCCTCGGCAGGGCATGAACAATGAGCAGTTCTTC
TRBV19	.	TRBJ1-1	12	.	CASSISRAEAFF	TGTGCCAGTAGTATTTCGAGGGCTGAAGCTTTCTTT
TRBV7-2	.	TRBJ2-5	13	.	CASSRGQSETQYF	TGTGCCAGCAGCCGGGGGCAGTCAGAGACCCAGTACTTC
TRBV19	.	TRBJ1-1	17	.	CASSMRGGSGRNTEAFF	TGTGCCAGTAGTATGCGGGGGGGATCAGGAAGGAACACTGAAGCTTTCTTT
TRBV2	.	TRBJ1-1	12	.	CASSLRNTEAFF	TGTGCCAGCAGTCTAAGGAACACTGAAGCTTTCTTT
TRBV28	.	TRBJ2-7	18	TRBD2	CASTTGGTSGLSSYEQYF	TGTGCCAGCACTACCGGCGGGACTAGCGGGCTCAGCTCCTACGAGCAGTACTTC
TRBV7-8	.	TRBJ2-1	13	.	CASSLRGYNEQFF	TGTGCCAGCAGCCTAAGGGGATACAATGAGCAGTTCTTC
TRBV19	.	TRBJ2-6	15	.	CASSTVPSGANVLTF	TGTGCCAGTAGTACAGTCCCGTCTGGGGCCAACGTCCTGACTTTC
TRBV4-1	.	TRBJ1-4	14	TRBD1	CASRGGAGGEKLFF	TGCGCCAGCAGGGGCGGGGCAGGGGGGGAAAAACTGTTTTTT
TRBV7-2	.	TRBJ2-7	14	.	CASSLVRNSYEQYF	TGTGCCAGCAGCTTAGTGAGGAACTCCTACGAGCAGTACTTC
TRBV7-2	.	TRBJ2-7	12	.	CASSTPSYEQYF	TGTGCCAGCAGCACCCCCTCCTACGAGCAGTACTTC
TRBV9	.	TRBJ2-3	16	.	CASSPLGRGGTDTQYF	TGTGCCAGCAGCCCTCTCGGCAGGGGTGGCACAGATACGCAGTATTTT
TRBV18	.	TRBJ1-2	14	.	CASSLQKINYGYTF	TGTGCCAGCTCACTACAGAAAATTAACTATGGCTACACCTTC
TRBV6-5	.	TRBJ2-7	13	.	CASIPRQDFPQYF	TGTGCCAGCATTCCCCGACAGGACTTTCCGCAGTACTTC
TRBV7-9	.	TRBJ2-1	14	TRBD2	CASSFGLAGNEQFF	TGTGCCAGCAGCTTCGGACTAGCGGGGAATGAGCAGTTCTTC
TRBV28	.	TRBJ2-1	15	TRBD2	CASTTGGWDGLEQFF	TGTGCCAGCACCACGGGGGGATGGGACGGCCTCGAGCAGTTCTTC
TRBV5-4	.	TRBJ1-2	16	TRBD1	CASSLQSTGGSRGYTF	TGTGCCAGCAGCTTGCAATCAACAGGGGGGAGCCGTGGCTACACCTTC
TRBV9	.	TRBJ2-3	14	.	CASSVAGVTDTQYF	TGTGCCAGCAGCGTTGCAGGTGTCACAGATACGCAGTATTTT